What follows are 9 T cell receptor beta chains derived from one specimen sequenced in a study of T cells of healthy individuals. MiXCR, run by TCRdb on the 5' RACE reads, gives a single entry per CDR3 protein. The sample holds tens of thousands of distinct CDR3 sequences; roughly 14% are singletons and the top ten take 16%. These receptors all come from a human donor in good health.

This clonotype was found many times. The chain recombines TRBV5-1 with TRBJ1-6; D not certain. Trimming shortened V by 3 bases and J by 0 bases, and 10 bases separated the two germline ends. This CDR3 has 16 amino acids. CDR1 and CDR2 (germline): SGHRS, YFSETQ. As DNA, the CDR3 is TGCGCCAGCAGCTGGGAAGTGAGCTCCTATAATTCACCCCTCCACTTT. Translated: CASSWEVSSYNSPLHF.

The rearrangement links TRBV12-3 or TRBV12-4 to TRBJ2-2; D is perhaps TRBD1 (6 bases). CDR3 length: 15 residues. Trimming left V 3 bases short and J 13 bases short, with 21 bases between. CDR3 region: CASSFSGTIFKGLFF. CDR3 nucleotides: TGTGCCAGCAGTTTTTCAGGGACAATCTTCAAGGGGCTGTTTTTT.

This sequence joins TRBV11-2 and TRBJ2-3; unclear D gene. The CDR3 sequence is 14 residues long. V was cut by 1 base and J by 4 bases, with 9 bases left in between. CDR1 and CDR2 (germline): SGHAT, FQNNGV. CDR3 sequence reads: CASSLARIADTQYF. CDR3 nucleotide sequence: TGTGCCAGCAGCTTAGCTAGAATAGCAGATACGCAGTATTTT.

This clonotype showed up just a few times. The chain carries TRBV28 and TRBJ2-5; tentatively, D is TRBD1 (6 bases). Trimming left V 10 bases short and J 3 bases short, with 15 bases between. The germline gives CDR1 MDHEN, CDR2 SYDVKM. The CDR3 sequence is 13 residues long. The CDR3 protein is CATSIHREETQYF. In DNA form, the CDR3 reads TGTGCCACGTCCATCCACAGGGAAGAGACCCAGTACTTC.

This clonotype has at least ten counts. The chain combines TRBV10-3 with TRBJ2-7, with D unclear. Looked up from germline, CDR1 is ENHRY and CDR2 is SYGVKD. With 2 bases removed from V and 5 bases from J, the gap between germline ends came to 16 bases. The CDR3 has 15 residues. CDR3 nucleotides: TGTGCCATCAGTGAGGCGAGACGTGGATGGGACGAGCAGTACTTC. This sequence encodes CAISEARRGWDEQYF.

This clonotype showed up many times. The genes are TRBV29-1 and TRBJ2-3; 10 bases align to TRBD1. V was clipped by 6 bases and J by 4 bases; unmatched bases: 7. Germline CDR1 and CDR2: SQVTM and ANQGSEA. The CDR3 covers 14 residues. The CDR3 here is CSVETGGRADTQYF. CDR3 nucleotide sequence: TGCAGCGTGGAGACAGGGGGCAGGGCAGATACGCAGTATTTT.

This clonotype was picked up a small number of times. The chain combines TRBV5-1 with TRBJ2-2, with a tentative D call TRBD2 (7 bases). The V end was cut by 7 bases, the J end by 4 bases, with 17 bases between. The CDR3 sequence is 15 residues long. Germline CDR1 SGHRS, CDR2 YFSETQ. CDR3 in DNA: TGCGCCAGCCTCGACACCGGGGGGCCCACCGGGGAGCTGTTTTTT. Protein product: CASLDTGGPTGELFF.

This clonotype was picked up many times. The chain has TRBV25-1 and TRBJ1-1, with D unresolved. The CDR3 has 13 residues. From germline, CDR1 is MGHDK and CDR2 SYGVNS. Trimming took 7 bases from V and 1 from J, leaving 10 bases between them. CDR3 in amino acids: CASMGGRNTEAFF. As DNA, the CDR3 is TGTGCCAGCATGGGAGGCCGGAACACTGAAGCTTTCTTT. Combining the CDR3 with reference TRBV25-1 and TRBJ1-1 gives the whole variable domain EADIYQTPRYLVIGTGKKITLECSQTMGHDKMYWYQQDPGMELHLIHYSYGVNSTEKGDLSSESTVSRIRTEHFPLTLESARPSHTSQYLCASMGGRNTEAFFGQGTRLTVV.

To note about this clonotype: A much larger clone sits a single nucleotide away, making a read error possible. V and J are TRBV5-6 and TRBJ2-1; no definite D call. Per germline, CDR1 SGHDT and CDR2 YYEEEE. This CDR3 is built from 14 residues. CDR3 sequence reads: CASSLSGDYNGQFF. CDR3 DNA sequence: TGTGCCAGCAGCTTGAGTGGGGATTACAATGGGCAGTTCTTC.